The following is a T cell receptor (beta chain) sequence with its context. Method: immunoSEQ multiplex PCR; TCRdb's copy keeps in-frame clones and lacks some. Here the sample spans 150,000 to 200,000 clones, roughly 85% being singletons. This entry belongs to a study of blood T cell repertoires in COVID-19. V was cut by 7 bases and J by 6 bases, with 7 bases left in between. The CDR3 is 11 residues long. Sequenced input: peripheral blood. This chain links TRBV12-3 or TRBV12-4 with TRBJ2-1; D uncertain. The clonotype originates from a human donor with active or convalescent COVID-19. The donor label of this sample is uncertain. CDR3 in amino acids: CASILSNEQFF. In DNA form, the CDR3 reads TGTGCCAGCATCCTCAGCAATGAGCAGTTCTTC.